This paragraph covers one T cell receptor beta chain sequence. Its matching antigen is unknown. At one end the junction does not follow the germline gene, possibly because of a read error. This record comes from a study of T-cell reconstitution after alpha-beta-depleted transplantation in children. Study conclusions and caveats: T-cell counts and diversity at one year post-transplant came mainly from newly produced T cells. Reported findings indicate that, about two months after transplant, alpha-beta T cells came from several hundred expanded clones, which were derived from non-depleted graft cells.

This CDR3 spans 15 amino acids. Germline values: CDR1 KGHSH, CDR2 LQKENI. The authors prepared the TCRbeta library with unique molecular identifiers. Using its own MiXCR run on the PCR reads, TCRdb lists one record per CDR3 protein. The table includes 200,000 to 250,000 distinct CDR3 sequences, roughly 10% detected once. This chain joins TRBV18 and TRBJ2-2; D may correspond to TRBD1 or TRBD2 (5 bases each). The sequence was collected from a child younger than two with acute myeloid leukemia, due to receive a stem cell transplant. The starting material was PBMCs, obtained before TCRalphabeta/CD19-depleted stem cell transplant. The CDR3 sequence: CASSPDGAATGKLFF. The CDR3 DNA sequence: TGTGCCAGCTCACCAGATGGGGCTGCCACCGGGAAGCTGTTTTTT.